This T cell receptor (beta chain) emerged from a study of CD8 T cells in Susac syndrome. RNA amounts of about 0.45 to 1 ug underwent reverse transcription with random hexamers. MiXCR, run by TCRdb on the immunoSEQ multiplex PCR reads, gives a single entry per CDR3 protein. The table shows 200,000 to 250,000 distinct CDR3 sequences, with approximately 92% occurring only once. This clonotype was seen more than once but under ten times. The germline V and J ends were trimmed by 0 bases and 1 base, with 8 bases remaining between them. This CDR3 region has 15 residues. Germline V gene lookup returns CDR1 SNHLY and CDR2 FYNNEI.

Specimen: CD4+ T cells from PBMCs. The V gene is TRBV2, the J gene TRBJ2-3; D gene uncertain. The receptor was derived from a human donor with multiple sclerosis. CDR3 region: CASSEARQGTDTQYF. CDR3 nucleotide sequence: TGTGCCAGCAGTGAAGCGCGTCAGGGCACAGATACGCAGTATTTT.